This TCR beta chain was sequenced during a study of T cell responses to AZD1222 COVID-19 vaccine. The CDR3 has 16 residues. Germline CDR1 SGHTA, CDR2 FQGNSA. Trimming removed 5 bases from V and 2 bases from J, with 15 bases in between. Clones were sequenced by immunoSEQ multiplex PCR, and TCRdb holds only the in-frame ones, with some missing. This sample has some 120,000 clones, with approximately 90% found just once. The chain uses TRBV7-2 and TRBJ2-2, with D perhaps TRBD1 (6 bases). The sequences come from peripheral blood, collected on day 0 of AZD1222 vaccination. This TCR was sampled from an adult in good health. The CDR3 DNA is TGTGCCAGCAGCAGAGGGGACACGTTTAACACCGGGGAGCTGTTTTTT. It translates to CASSRGDTFNTGELFF.